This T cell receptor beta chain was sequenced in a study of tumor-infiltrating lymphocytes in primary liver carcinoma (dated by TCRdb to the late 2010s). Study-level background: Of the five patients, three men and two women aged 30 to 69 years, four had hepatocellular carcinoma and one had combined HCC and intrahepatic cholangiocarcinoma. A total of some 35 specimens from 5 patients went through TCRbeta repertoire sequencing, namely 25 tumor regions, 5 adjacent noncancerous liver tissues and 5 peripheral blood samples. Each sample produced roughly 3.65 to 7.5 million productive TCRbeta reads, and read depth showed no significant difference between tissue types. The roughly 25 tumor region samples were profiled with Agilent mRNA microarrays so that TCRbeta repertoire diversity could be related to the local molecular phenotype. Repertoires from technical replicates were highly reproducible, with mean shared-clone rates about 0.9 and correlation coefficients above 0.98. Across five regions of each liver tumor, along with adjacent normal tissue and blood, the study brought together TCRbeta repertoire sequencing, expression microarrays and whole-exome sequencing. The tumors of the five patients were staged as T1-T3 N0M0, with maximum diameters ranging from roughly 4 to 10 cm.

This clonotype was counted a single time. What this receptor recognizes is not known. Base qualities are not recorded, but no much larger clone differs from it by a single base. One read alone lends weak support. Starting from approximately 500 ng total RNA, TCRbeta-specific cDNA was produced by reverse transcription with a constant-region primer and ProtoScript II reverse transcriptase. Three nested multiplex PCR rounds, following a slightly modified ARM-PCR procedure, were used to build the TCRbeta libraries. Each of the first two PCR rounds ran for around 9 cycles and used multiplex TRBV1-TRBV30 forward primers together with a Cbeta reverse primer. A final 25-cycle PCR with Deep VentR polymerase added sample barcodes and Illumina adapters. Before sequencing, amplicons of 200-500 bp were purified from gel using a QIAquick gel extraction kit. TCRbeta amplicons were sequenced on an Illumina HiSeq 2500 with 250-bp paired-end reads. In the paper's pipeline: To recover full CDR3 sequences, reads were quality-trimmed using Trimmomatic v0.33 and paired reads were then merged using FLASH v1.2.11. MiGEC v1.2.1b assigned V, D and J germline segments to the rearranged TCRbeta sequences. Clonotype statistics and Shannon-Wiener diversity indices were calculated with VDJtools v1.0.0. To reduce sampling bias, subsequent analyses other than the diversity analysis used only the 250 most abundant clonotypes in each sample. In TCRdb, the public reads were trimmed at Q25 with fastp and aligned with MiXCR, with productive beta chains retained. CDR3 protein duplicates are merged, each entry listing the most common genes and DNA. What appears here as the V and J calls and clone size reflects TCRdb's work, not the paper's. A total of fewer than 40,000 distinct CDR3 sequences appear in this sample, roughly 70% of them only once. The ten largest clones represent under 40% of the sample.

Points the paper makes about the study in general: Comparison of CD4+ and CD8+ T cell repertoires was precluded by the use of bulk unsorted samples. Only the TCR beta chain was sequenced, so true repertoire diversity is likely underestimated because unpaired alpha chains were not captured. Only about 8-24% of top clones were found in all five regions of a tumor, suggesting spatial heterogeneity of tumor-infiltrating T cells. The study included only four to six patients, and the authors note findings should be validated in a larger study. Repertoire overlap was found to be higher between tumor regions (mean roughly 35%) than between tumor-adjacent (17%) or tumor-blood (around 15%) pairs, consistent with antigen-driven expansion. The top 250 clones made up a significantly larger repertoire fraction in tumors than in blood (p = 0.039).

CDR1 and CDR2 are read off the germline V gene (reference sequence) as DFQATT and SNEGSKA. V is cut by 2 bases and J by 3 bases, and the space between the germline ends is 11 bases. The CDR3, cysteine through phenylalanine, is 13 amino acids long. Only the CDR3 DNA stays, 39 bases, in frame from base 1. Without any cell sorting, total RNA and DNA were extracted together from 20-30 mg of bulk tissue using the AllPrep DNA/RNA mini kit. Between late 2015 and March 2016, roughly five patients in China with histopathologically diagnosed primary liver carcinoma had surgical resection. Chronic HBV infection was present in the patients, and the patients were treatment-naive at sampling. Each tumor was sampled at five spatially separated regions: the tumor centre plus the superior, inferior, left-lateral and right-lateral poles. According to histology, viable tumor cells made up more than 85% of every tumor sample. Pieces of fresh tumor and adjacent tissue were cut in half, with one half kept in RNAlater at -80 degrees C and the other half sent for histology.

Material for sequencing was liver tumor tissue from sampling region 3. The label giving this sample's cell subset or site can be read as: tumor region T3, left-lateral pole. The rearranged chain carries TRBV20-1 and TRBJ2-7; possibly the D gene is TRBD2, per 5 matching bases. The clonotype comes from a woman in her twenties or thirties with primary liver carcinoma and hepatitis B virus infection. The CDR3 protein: CSARRGSFYEQYF. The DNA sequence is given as TGCAGTGCTAGACGGGGTAGTTTCTACGAGCAGTACTTC.